Listed below are T cell receptor beta chains from one sample, sequenced in a study of blood T cell repertoires in COVID-19. Assay used: immunoSEQ multiplex PCR; TCRdb lists only in-frame clones, some missing. This table has fewer than 75,000 clones, about 89% appearing once. The sequenced sample consisted of peripheral blood. These TCRs come from a man aged 50 or older with active COVID-19. The CDR3 runs from the conserved cysteine through the conserved F or W. The order of the fields is clone size, V gene, J gene, D gene, CDR3 protein, CDR3 DNA. D genes are given only for firm matches. Only part of the rows carry a size: once, few, many, or a class if the clone is expanded.

NA	TRBV7-3	TRBJ2-1	NA	CASSSRSGSYNEQFF	TGTGCCAGCAGCTCTCGTAGCGGTTCCTACAATGAGCAGTTCTTC
NA	TRBV24-1	TRBJ2-1	TRBD2	CATSDIAGSDEQFF	TGTGCCACCAGTGATATAGCGGGAAGCGATGAGCAGTTCTTC
NA	TRBV9	TRBJ1-1	NA	CASSAGWGDTEAFF	TGTGCCAGCAGCGCCGGTTGGGGGGACACTGAAGCTTTCTTT
once	TRBV28	TRBJ2-4	TRBD2	CASSLTSGSGVDKNIQYF	TGTGCCAGCAGTTTAACTAGCGGGAGCGGGGTTGACAAAAACATTCAGTACTTC
NA	TRBV30	TRBJ2-7	NA	CAWSGLGRQYF	TGTGCCTGGAGTGGGTTGGGCCGACAGTACTTC
NA	TRBV2	TRBJ1-5	NA	CASSLARPNQPQHF	TGTGCCAGCAGCCTCGCCAGGCCCAATCAGCCCCAGCATTTT
NA	TRBV7-2	TRBJ1-5	TRBD1	CASSIRTGSNQPQHF	TGTGCCAGCAGCATCCGGACAGGGAGCAATCAGCCCCAGCATTTT
NA	TRBV18	TRBJ2-7	TRBD1	CASSPTGLLGEQYF	TGTGCCAGCTCACCGACAGGGCTCTTGGGCGAGCAGTACTTC
NA	TRBV11-2	TRBJ1-2	NA	CASSFMTVNYGYTF	TGTGCCAGCAGCTTTATGACAGTCAACTATGGCTACACCTTC
NA	TRBV3-1/TRBV3-2	TRBJ1-5	NA	CASSQAGASNQPQHF	TGTGCCAGCAGCCAGGCGGGGGCTAGCAATCAGCCCCAGCATTTT
NA	TRBV2	TRBJ2-3	NA	CASSPGTSSTDTQYF	TGTGCCAGCAGTCCCGGGACTTCTAGCACAGATACGCAGTATTTT